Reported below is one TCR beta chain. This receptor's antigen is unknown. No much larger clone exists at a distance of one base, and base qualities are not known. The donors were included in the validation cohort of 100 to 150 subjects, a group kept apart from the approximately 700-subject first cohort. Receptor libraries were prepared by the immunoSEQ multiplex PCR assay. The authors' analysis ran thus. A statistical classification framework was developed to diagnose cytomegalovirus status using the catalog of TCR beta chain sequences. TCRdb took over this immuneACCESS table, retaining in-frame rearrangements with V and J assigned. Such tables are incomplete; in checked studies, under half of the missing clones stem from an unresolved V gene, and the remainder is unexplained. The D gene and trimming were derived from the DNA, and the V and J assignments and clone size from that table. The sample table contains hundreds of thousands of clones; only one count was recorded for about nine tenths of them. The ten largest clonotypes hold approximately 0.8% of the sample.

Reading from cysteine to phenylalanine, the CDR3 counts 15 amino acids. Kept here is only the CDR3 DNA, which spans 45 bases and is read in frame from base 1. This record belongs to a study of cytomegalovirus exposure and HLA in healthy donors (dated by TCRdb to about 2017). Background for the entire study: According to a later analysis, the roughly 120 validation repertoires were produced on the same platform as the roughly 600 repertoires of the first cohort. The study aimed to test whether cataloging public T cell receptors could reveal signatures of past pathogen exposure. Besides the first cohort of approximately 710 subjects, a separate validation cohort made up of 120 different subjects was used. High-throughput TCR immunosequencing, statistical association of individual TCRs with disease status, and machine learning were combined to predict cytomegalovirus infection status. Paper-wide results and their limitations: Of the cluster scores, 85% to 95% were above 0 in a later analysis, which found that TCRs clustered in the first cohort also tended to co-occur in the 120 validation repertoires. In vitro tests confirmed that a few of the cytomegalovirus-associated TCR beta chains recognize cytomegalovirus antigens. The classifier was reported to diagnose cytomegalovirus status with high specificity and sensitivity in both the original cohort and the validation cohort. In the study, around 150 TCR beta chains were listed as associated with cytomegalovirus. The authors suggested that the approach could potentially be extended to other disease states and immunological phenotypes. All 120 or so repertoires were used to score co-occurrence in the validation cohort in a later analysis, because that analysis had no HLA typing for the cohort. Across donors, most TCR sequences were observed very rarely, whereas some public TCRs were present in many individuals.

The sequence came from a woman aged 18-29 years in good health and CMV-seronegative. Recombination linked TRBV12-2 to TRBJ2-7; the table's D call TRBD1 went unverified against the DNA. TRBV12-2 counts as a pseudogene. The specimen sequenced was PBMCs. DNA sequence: TGTGCAAGTCGCTTAGGTAACAGGGGGGCCTACGAGCAGTACTTC. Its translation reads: CASRLGNRGAYEQYF.